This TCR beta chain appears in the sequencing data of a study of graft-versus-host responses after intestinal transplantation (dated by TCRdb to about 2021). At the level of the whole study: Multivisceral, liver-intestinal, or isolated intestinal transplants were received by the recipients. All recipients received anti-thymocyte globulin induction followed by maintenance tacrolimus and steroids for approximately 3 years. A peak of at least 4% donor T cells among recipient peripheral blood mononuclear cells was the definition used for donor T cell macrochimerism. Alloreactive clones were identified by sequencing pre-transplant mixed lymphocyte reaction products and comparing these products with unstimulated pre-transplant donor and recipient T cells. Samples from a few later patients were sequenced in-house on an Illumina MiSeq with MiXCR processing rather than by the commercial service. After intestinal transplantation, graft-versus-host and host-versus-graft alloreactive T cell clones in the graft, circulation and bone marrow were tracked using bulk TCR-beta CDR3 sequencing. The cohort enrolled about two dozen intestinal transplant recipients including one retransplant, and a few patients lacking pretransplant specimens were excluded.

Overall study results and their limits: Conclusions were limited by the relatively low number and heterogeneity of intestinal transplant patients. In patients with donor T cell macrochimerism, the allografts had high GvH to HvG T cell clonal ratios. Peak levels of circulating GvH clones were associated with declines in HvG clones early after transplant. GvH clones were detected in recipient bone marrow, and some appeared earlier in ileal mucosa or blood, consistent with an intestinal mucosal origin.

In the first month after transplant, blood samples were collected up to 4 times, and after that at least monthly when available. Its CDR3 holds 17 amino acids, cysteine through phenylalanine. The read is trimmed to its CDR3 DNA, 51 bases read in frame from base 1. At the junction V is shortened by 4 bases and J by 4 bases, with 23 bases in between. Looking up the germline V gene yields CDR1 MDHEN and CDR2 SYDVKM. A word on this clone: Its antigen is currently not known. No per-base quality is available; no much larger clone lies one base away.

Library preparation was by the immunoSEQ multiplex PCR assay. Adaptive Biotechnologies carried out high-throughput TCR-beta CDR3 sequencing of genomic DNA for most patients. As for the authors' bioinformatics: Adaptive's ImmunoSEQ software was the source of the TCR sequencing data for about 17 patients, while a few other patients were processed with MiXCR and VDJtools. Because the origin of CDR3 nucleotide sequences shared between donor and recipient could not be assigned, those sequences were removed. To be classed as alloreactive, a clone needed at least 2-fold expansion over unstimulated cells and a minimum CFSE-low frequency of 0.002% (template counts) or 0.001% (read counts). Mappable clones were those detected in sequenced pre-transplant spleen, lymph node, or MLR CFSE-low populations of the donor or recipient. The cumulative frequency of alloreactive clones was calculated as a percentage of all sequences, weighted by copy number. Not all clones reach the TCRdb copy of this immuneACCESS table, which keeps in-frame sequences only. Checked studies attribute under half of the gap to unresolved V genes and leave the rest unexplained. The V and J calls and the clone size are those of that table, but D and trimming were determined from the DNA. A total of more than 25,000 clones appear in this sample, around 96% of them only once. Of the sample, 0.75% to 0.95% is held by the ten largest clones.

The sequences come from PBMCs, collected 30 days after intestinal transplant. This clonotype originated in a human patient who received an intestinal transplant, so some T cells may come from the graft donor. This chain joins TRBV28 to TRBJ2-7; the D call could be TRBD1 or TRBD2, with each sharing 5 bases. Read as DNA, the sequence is TGTGCCAGCAGTTCCGGCTCAACCGGGACCGATACTTACGAGCAGTACTTC. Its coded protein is CASSSGSTGTDTYEQYF.